The clone carrying this TCR beta chain was detected only a few times. Its antigen remains unknown. This specimen comes from a study of shared clonotypes between healthy human individuals. Overall study results and limits: The sole specimen, blood, was sampled, and tissue repertoires likely differ. Across subsets, estimated richness was generally greater for naive than for memory populations. Of the naive CD4 clonotypes, around 5% were shared across a handful of donors.

Trimming left V 5 bases short and J 5 bases short, with 15 bases between. The CDR3 spans 14 residues. Germline CDR1 reads MNHEY; CDR2 reads SMNVEV (reference sequence). Sequencing was performed with immunoSEQ multiplex PCR; in TCRdb, only in-frame clones are kept and a portion is missing. The top ten hold more than 1.5% of the sample, which has about 2,100,000 clones, roughly 91% seen once. Naive CD8 isolation took CD45RO-negative cells positively selected for CCR7 and excluded terminally differentiated effector memory CD45RA+ cells. The chain combines TRBV27 with TRBJ1-1, with D possibly matching TRBD1 (6 bases). Material: naive CD8+ T cells from PBMCs. This receptor was obtained from a man aged 18 to 29 in good health. Some clones in this sample may be carry-over from other donors' samples. In DNA form, the CDR3 reads TGTGCCAGCAGTCCCTTCTATACAGGGACTGAAGCTTTCTTT. Amino acid sequence: CASSPFYTGTEAFF.